Listed below are T cell receptor beta chains from one sample, sequenced in a study of T-cell memory formation after mild COVID-19. TCRdb reprocessed the 5' RACE reads with MiXCR, giving one entry per CDR3 protein. The sample contains roughly 100,000 distinct CDR3 sequences, 17% of which appear only once. Sequencing was done on a sample of PBMCs or a T cell subset sorted from them (not recorded which). The receptor source for this set is an adult woman who had mild COVID-19 (a few samples of this study predate the infection). Cell type and time point are not known. The CDR3 runs from the conserved cysteine through the conserved F or W. The D gene is left open where the match is weak. Clone sizes are given selectively: once, few, many, or a class where the clone is expanded.

TRBJ2-3,.,TRBV20-1,.,CSARVYGSRWADTQYF,TGCAGTGCTAGAGTGTACGGGAGTAGGTGGGCAGATACGCAGTATTTT
TRBJ2-7,.,TRBV5-6,few,CASSLLDSLYEQYF,TGTGCCAGCAGCTTACTGGACAGTCTCTACGAGCAGTACTTC
TRBJ2-5,TRBD1,TRBV6-5,.,CASRLTGGETQYF,TGTGCCAGCAGACTGACAGGGGGGGAGACCCAGTACTTC
TRBJ1-5,TRBD1,TRBV28,.,CASRLQDREHQPQHF,TGTGCCAGCAGACTCCAGGACAGGGAGCATCAGCCCCAGCATTTT
TRBJ2-3,.,TRBV12-3/TRBV12-4,few,CASSPPPGPLTDTQYF,TGTGCCAGCAGTCCTCCGCCGGGACCCCTCACAGATACGCAGTATTTT
TRBJ1-2,TRBD1,TRBV11-2,many,CASSWGQGEYGYTF,TGTGCCAGCAGCTGGGGACAGGGAGAGTACGGCTACACCTTC
TRBJ2-1,.,TRBV7-6,.,CASSTSQGSEQFF,TGTGCCAGCAGCACCTCCCAGGGGAGTGAGCAGTTCTTC
TRBJ2-4,TRBD1,TRBV12-3/TRBV12-4,few,CASSPPDRVHIQYF,TGTGCCAGCAGCCCTCCGGACAGGGTTCACATTCAGTACTTC
TRBJ1-2,TRBD1,TRBV12-3/TRBV12-4,.,CASSNRTGLQGYTF,TGTGCCAGCAGTAACCGGACAGGATTGCAGGGCTACACCTTC
TRBJ2-5,.,TRBV28,.,CASSPPSGETQYF,TGTGCCAGCAGTCCGCCCTCAGGGGAGACCCAGTACTTC
TRBJ2-1,TRBD2,TRBV6-5,.,CASSYLGVGAGEDNEQFF,TGTGCCAGCAGTTATCTTGGGGTCGGAGCGGGAGAGGACAATGAGCAGTTCTTC
TRBJ1-1,.,TRBV27,.,CASSLLGLGAEAFF,TGTGCCAGCAGTTTGCTAGGTTTAGGCGCTGAAGCTTTCTTT
TRBJ1-3,.,TRBV7-9,.,CASSLGSLSGGNTIYF,TGTGCCAGCAGCTTAGGCAGCCTCTCTGGTGGAAACACCATATATTTT
TRBJ2-1,.,TRBV29-1,few,CSVEWGMAYNEQFF,TGCAGCGTTGAATGGGGTATGGCCTACAATGAGCAGTTCTTC
TRBJ1-1,.,TRBV18,once,CASSPSSQGRTEAFF,TGTGCCAGCTCACCATCATCCCAAGGGAGGACTGAAGCTTTCTTT
TRBJ2-2,TRBD2,TRBV12-3/TRBV12-4,few,CATGWGRGGVWELFF,TGTGCCACAGGATGGGGACGGGGGGGCGTCTGGGAGCTGTTTTTT
TRBJ2-1,TRBD1,TRBV12-3/TRBV12-4,many,CASSLGTGAYNEQFF,TGTGCCAGCAGTTTAGGGACAGGGGCCTACAATGAGCAGTTCTTC
TRBJ2-7,.,TRBV6-2/TRBV6-3,few,CASDGSGLSYEQYF,TGTGCCAGCGATGGGAGCGGATTGAGCTACGAGCAGTACTTC
TRBJ1-1,.,TRBV7-9,many,CASSSQVTEAFF,TGTGCCAGCAGCTCCCAAGTAACTGAAGCTTTCTTT
TRBJ1-1,.,TRBV12-3/TRBV12-4,.,CASSVLGSNTEAFF,TGTGCCAGCAGTGTACTGGGCTCGAACACTGAAGCTTTCTTT
TRBJ2-7,.,TRBV12-3/TRBV12-4,.,CATSPGGEQYF,TGTGCCACCTCCCCTGGGGGGGAGCAGTACTTC
TRBJ2-7,TRBD1,TRBV29-1,.,CSVARQGRYEQYF,TGCAGCGTTGCCAGACAGGGGCGCTACGAGCAGTACTTC
TRBJ1-1,.,TRBV4-3,.,CASSPTPGSTEAFF,TGCGCCAGCAGCCCGACCCCAGGGAGCACTGAAGCTTTCTTT
TRBJ2-7,.,TRBV29-1,few,CSVSDNYEQYF,TGCAGCGTATCAGACAACTACGAGCAGTACTTC
TRBJ2-3,.,TRBV5-1,.,CASSWGTGPKDTQYF,TGCGCCAGCAGCTGGGGGACTGGCCCCAAAGATACGCAGTATTTT
TRBJ2-1,TRBD2,TRBV7-6,many,CASSLGGLAGANEQFF,TGTGCCAGCAGCTTAGGGGGACTAGCGGGAGCAAATGAGCAGTTCTTC
TRBJ1-5,.,TRBV6-5,.,CASSRGYSNQPQHF,TGTGCCAGCAGCCGGGGCTATAGCAATCAGCCCCAGCATTTT
TRBJ2-3,.,TRBV7-2,.,CASSLLGRYTQYF,TGTGCCAGCAGCTTGTTGGGGAGGTATACGCAGTATTTT
TRBJ2-5,.,TRBV5-1,few,CASRSVLGETQYF,TGCGCCAGCAGGTCCGTATTGGGAGAGACCCAGTACTTC
TRBJ2-1,.,TRBV29-1,few,CSVEGGLTAPEQFF,TGCAGCGTTGAAGGTGGGCTGACTGCCCCTGAGCAGTTCTTC
TRBJ1-1,TRBD1,TRBV29-1,.,CSVEDLRQGEAFF,TGCAGCGTTGAAGACCTTAGACAGGGAGAAGCTTTCTTT
TRBJ2-7,.,TRBV6-5,.,CASSYLSRSYEQYF,TGTGCCAGCAGTTACCTTTCCAGATCCTACGAGCAGTACTTC
TRBJ2-3,.,TRBV5-1,.,CASSLELGTDTQYF,TGCGCCAGCAGCTTGGAATTAGGCACAGATACGCAGTATTTT
TRBJ2-1,TRBD1,TRBV9,.,CASSGAQGAAYNEQFF,TGTGCCAGCAGCGGTGCACAGGGGGCGGCCTACAATGAGCAGTTCTTC
TRBJ2-5,.,TRBV9,few,CASSVGLGGETQYF,TGTGCCAGCAGCGTAGGACTGGGGGGAGAGACCCAGTACTTC
TRBJ1-6,.,TRBV21-1,few,CASSLGAGGMNSPLHF,TGTGCCAGCAGCCTTGGGGCAGGGGGCATGAATTCACCCCTCCACTTT
TRBJ1-1,.,TRBV7-3,.,CASRSTANTEAFF,TGTGCCAGCAGAAGCACAGCGAACACTGAAGCTTTCTTT
TRBJ2-7,TRBD2,TRBV5-4,.,CASRARGAPSYEQYF,TGTGCCAGCAGGGCGCGGGGGGCGCCCTCCTACGAGCAGTACTTC
TRBJ1-1,TRBD1,TRBV12-3/TRBV12-4,.,CASSFQTGAANTEAFF,TGTGCCAGCAGTTTCCAGACAGGGGCAGCGAACACTGAAGCTTTCTTT
TRBJ1-2,.,TRBV30,.,CAWDENYGYTF,TGTGCCTGGGACGAGAACTATGGCTACACCTTC
TRBJ2-3,.,TRBV5-6,many,CASSSADTQYF,TGTGCCAGCAGCTCGGCAGATACGCAGTATTTT
TRBJ2-1,.,TRBV7-9,few,CASSASGVSEQFF,TGTGCCAGCAGCGCTTCAGGGGTGAGTGAGCAGTTCTTC
TRBJ2-5,.,TRBV4-1,.,CASSQDRGGGEETQYF,TGCGCCAGCAGCCAAGATCGGGGAGGGGGCGAAGAGACCCAGTACTTC
TRBJ2-1,TRBD2,TRBV27,few,CASSSVAGRYNEQFF,TGTGCCAGCAGTTCCGTAGCGGGAAGGTACAATGAGCAGTTCTTC
TRBJ1-1,.,TRBV12-3/TRBV12-4,many,CASSLGQAGNTEAFF,TGTGCCAGCAGTTTAGGACAGGCTGGGAACACTGAAGCTTTCTTT
TRBJ1-2,TRBD1,TRBV15,few,CATSSGTGIGYGYTF,TGTGCCACCAGCAGTGGGACAGGGATAGGCTATGGCTACACCTTC
TRBJ2-3,.,TRBV12-3/TRBV12-4,few,CASSLVPGLSDTQYF,TGTGCCAGCAGTTTAGTCCCGGGACTTTCAGATACGCAGTATTTT
TRBJ1-3,.,TRBV12-3/TRBV12-4,.,CASIPWESSGNTIYF,TGTGCCAGCATTCCCTGGGAGAGCTCTGGAAACACCATATATTTT
TRBJ2-7,.,TRBV12-3/TRBV12-4,.,CASTDADSSSSYEQYF,TGTGCCAGCACGGACGCGGACAGTTCCTCCTCCTACGAGCAGTACTTC
TRBJ2-5,TRBD2,TRBV4-1,few,CASSTGLVQETQYF,TGCGCCAGCAGCACGGGACTAGTCCAAGAGACCCAGTACTTC
TRBJ2-2,.,TRBV5-4,.,CASRVFSGYTGELFF,TGTGCCAGCAGGGTTTTCAGCGGGTACACCGGGGAGCTGTTTTTT
TRBJ1-2,.,TRBV7-8,.,CASSLARQYYGYTF,TGTGCCAGCAGCTTAGCGCGGCAGTACTATGGCTACACCTTC
TRBJ2-2,.,TRBV4-2,.,CASSHDQGTNTGELFF,TGTGCCAGCAGCCACGATCAGGGTACGAACACCGGGGAGCTGTTTTTT
TRBJ2-3,.,TRBV19,.,CASSAGLVDTQYF,TGTGCCAGTAGTGCCGGACTTGTAGATACGCAGTATTTT
TRBJ2-1,.,TRBV6-5,.,CASSRPPWDPTAYNEQFF,TGTGCCAGCAGCCGACCTCCATGGGACCCCACAGCCTACAATGAGCAGTTCTTC